The 3 T cell receptor beta chains below were found in one sample sequenced in a study of immune cell composition in non-small cell lung cancer. Repertoires were generated with immunoSEQ multiplex PCR, while TCRdb's copy carries only in-frame clones and drops some. This table holds some 2,700 clones, roughly 80% found once. Sequenced sample: lung tumor tissue. The receptor set was obtained from a human donor with non-small cell lung cancer.

In nucleotides, the CDR3 is TGTGCCAGCAGACTCGGGGGTCCTAGGAGAGAGCAGTACTTC. It yields the protein CASRLGGPRREQYF. V gene TRBV6-6 combines with J gene TRBJ2-7; D might be TRBD2 (6 bases). The germline CDR1 and CDR2 sequences are MNHNY and SVGAGI (reference sequence). V was cut by 6 bases and J by 7 bases, with 19 bases left in between. This CDR3 has 14 amino acids.

The chain has TRBV5-4 and TRBJ2-5; D is possibly TRBD2 (6 bases). V lost 4 bases, J lost 5 bases, and 15 bases lay in between. The CDR3 contains 14 residues. Germline CDR1 and CDR2: SGHNT and YYREEE (reference sequence). CDR3: CASSRKDGGETQYF. The DNA of the CDR3 is TGTGCCAGCAGCCGAAAAGACGGAGGGGAGACCCAGTACTTC.

The chain combines TRBV9 with TRBJ1-3; D is unresolved. The germline V gene has CDR1 SGDLS and CDR2 YYNGEE. The V end was cut by 0 bases, the J end by 0 bases, with 7 bases between. This CDR3 is 15 amino acids long. CDR3 nucleotides: TGTGCCAGCAGCGTAGACCACAGCTCTGGAAACACCATATATTTT. As protein: CASSVDHSSGNTIYF.